The source of this TCR beta chain is a study of blood T cell repertoires in COVID-19 (TCRdb year 2020). Concerning the study at large: Samples covering the acute and convalescent phases of COVID-19 were provided by collaborators in the United States, Italy and Spain. The material from the prospective study consisted of cDNA or gDNA derived from T cells, B-cell-depleted T cells, or PBMCs. Deeply sampled blood TCRbeta repertoires from subjects exposed to, actively infected with, or recovered from COVID-19 were included in the dataset. A freely available public database, intended as a resource for researchers studying the immune response to SARS-CoV-2, is where the repertoires were released. Samples were obtained from the ongoing ImmuneRACE study (first 160 participants) and from some 1,200 subjects provided by 6 global collaborators. The sample metadata nearly always contained a de-identified subject ID, COVID-19 status, age in years and sex. Where HLA class I and class II types were available, the types were taken from metadata supplied by the sample provider, not from assay-based typing. The paper's findings and limits, for the study overall: How much clinical and demographic metadata was included differed by source and by participant, and the metadata was provided uncurated.

As regards this clone: No antigen is known for it. Base qualities are not provided; no much larger clone lies one nucleotide away.

The immunoSEQ Assay, a bias-controlled multiplex PCR, was used to amplify TCRbeta CDR3 regions from genomic DNA. Turning to the authors' computational methods: Nucleated cell counts per sample were estimated from amplification of reference gene primers within the assay. To quantify the absolute abundance of each unique TCRbeta CDR3 rearrangement, sequence reads were collapsed and filtered. Productive Simpson clonality was computed per sample as the square root of Simpson's diversity index over productive rearrangements. The immuneACCESS repertoire file appears here via TCRdb, limited to in-frame rearrangements. These files lack a portion of the clones; in checked studies, under half of the deficit traces to unresolved V genes, and the cause of the others is not known. V and J calls plus clone size are reproduced from that table; the DNA served to infer D and trimming. The sample includes 140,000 to 150,000 clones, with 79% observed a single time. Roughly 8.6% of the sample rests with the top ten.

The collaborating institutions used their own protocols to collect whole blood in K2EDTA tubes. For TCRbeta analysis, collaborators shipped samples as frozen whole blood, isolated PBMCs, or DNA extracted from either of those sample types. Spanning cysteine to phenylalanine, the CDR3 consists of 16 amino acids. Only the CDR3 portion is preserved as DNA: 48 bases, with reading frame beginning at the first base. Via the germline V gene (reference sequence), CDR1 is MNHEY and CDR2 SMNVEV. The germline V and J ends show losses of 3 bases and 0 bases respectively, and no gene match explains 4 bases of the junction.

The V and J genes are TRBV27 and TRBJ2-7, with 11 bases aligning to TRBD2. Sequencing was done on a sample of peripheral blood. This sequence originates from a man aged 50-59 years with active or convalescent COVID-19. The encoded CDR3 is CASSFLAGGGSYEQYF. The nucleotide sequence reads TGTGCCAGCAGTTTTCTAGCGGGAGGAGGCTCCTACGAGCAGTACTTC.